This T cell receptor (beta chain) was obtained from a study of T cell responses to AZD1222 COVID-19 vaccine. Study-wide results and caveats: Repertoire sampling occurred only after the peak T cell response. Females outnumbered males among donors, who were mostly white British; clonal diversity was possibly underestimated. Unmutated regions of variants are reportedly targeted by nearly half of spike-specific TCRs. Elevations in Spike-specific TCR breadth and depth followed administration of two AZD1222 doses.

On this clone itself: Its antigen is as yet unknown. The same CDR3 arises from other DNA sequences in this sample as well.

Germline CDR1 is GTSNPN and CDR2 is SVGIG (reference sequence). V lost 0 bases and J lost 7, with 7 bases in between. The CDR3 is made up of 11 amino acids. The table came from immunoSEQ multiplex PCR; TCRdb's copy has only in-frame clones and leaves some out. The sample yields approximately 160,000 clones, about nine tenths seen once. The specimen was peripheral blood, collected on day 0 of AZD1222 vaccination. The chain couples TRBV30 to TRBJ2-7, with D tentatively TRBD1 or TRBD2 (6 bases each). The source is an adult in good health. The chain's CDR3 is CAWSVGGEQYF. The CDR3 coding sequence is TGTGCCTGGAGTGTAGGGGGGGAGCAGTACTTC.